This record concerns one T cell receptor beta chain sequence. The data belong to a study of cytotoxic CD8 clonotypes in ibrutinib-treated CLL. Some clones are missing from TCRdb's copy, which holds only in-frame ones; the method was immunoSEQ multiplex PCR. Among around 200,000 clones, roughly 73% were seen once, and the ten largest hold around 10%. The CDR3 contains 15 residues. The V segment lost 3 bases and the J segment 9 bases; nucleotides outside the gene matches: 12. Germline V gives CDR1 SQVTM, CDR2 ANQGSEA. This material consisted of PBMCs, taken after 12 months of ibrutinib treatment. This TCR came from a human donor with chronic lymphocytic leukemia. The rearrangement uses TRBV29-1 and TRBJ2-1; 9 bases fit TRBD2. The CDR3 here is CSVDGAGGPTFEQFF. The CDR3 DNA sequence: TGCAGCGTTGACGGGGCGGGAGGGCCGACATTTGAGCAGTTCTTC.